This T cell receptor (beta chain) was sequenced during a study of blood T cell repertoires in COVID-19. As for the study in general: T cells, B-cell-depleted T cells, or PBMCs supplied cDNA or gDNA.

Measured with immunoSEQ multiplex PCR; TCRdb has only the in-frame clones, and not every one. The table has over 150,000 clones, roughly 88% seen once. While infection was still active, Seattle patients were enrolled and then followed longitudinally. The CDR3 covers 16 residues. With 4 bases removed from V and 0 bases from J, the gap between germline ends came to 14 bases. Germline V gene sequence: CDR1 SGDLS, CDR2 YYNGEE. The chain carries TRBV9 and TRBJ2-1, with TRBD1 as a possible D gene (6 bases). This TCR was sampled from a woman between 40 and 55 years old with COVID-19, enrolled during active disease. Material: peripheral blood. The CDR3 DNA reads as TGTGCCAGCAGCTCTCAGACAGGTAGCTCCTACAATGAGCAGTTCTTC. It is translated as CASSSQTGSSYNEQFF. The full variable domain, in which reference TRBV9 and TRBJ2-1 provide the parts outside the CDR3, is DSGVTQTPKHLITATGQRVTLRCSPRSGDLSVYWYQQSLDQGLQFLIQYYNGEERAKGNILERFSAQQFPDLHSELNLSSLELGDSALYFCASSSQTGSSYNEQFFGPGTRLTVL.